These 28 T cell receptor beta chains were all obtained from the same sample, sequenced in a study of shared clonotypes between healthy human individuals. The data were produced by immunoSEQ multiplex PCR, yet TCRdb's version contains in-frame clones alone and is incomplete. The sample holds 2.5 million or so clones; around 90% are singletons and the top ten take around 0.14%. Source material: naive CD4+ T cells sorted from blood. Subset described: CD45RA+ positively selected. The receptor set was obtained from a man younger than 35 in good health.

This clone was detected a few times. V is TRBV28 and J is TRBJ1-2; 8 nucleotides align to TRBD1. CDR1 and CDR2 from the germline V gene are MDHEN and SYDVKM. The CDR3 extends over 16 amino acids. V lost 4 bases and J lost 4; bases outside the gene matches: 11. DNA of the CDR3: TGTGCCAGCAGTTCCTCCGGGACAGGATCATTCTATGGCTACACCTTC. Its protein is CASSSSGTGSFYGYTF.

A single count supports this clone. The rearrangement uses TRBV5-4 and TRBJ2-2, with TRBD2 matching 12 bases. Germline CDR1 reads SGHNT; CDR2 reads YYREEE (reference sequence). The CDR3 extends over 15 amino acids. Trimming at V came to 4 bases and at J to 6 bases, leaving 4 bases not matched to a gene. The CDR3 sequence is CASSPSGGAAGELFF. CDR3 sequence (DNA): TGTGCCAGCAGCCCTAGCGGGGGGGCAGCCGGGGAGCTGTTTTTT.

This chain links TRBV28 with TRBJ1-3, with D possibly being TRBD1 (6 bases). The CDR3 runs 11 residues. V lost 6 bases, J lost 10 bases, and 10 bases lay in between. From germline, CDR1 is MDHEN and CDR2 SYDVKM. The CDR3, as DNA: TGTGCCAGCAGACAGGGACGGACCATATATTTT. It yields the protein CASRQGRTIYF.

The CDR3 region has the DNA TGCGCCAGCAGTCAACAGGGAAAGTTCGTTTCGTCAACAAACACTGAAGCTTTCTTT. This gives the protein CASSQQGKFVSSTNTEAFF. The chain joins TRBV5-1 to TRBJ1-1; TRBD1 is a possible D gene (6 bases). Looked up from germline, CDR1 is SGHRS and CDR2 is YFSETQ. With 5 bases removed from V and 2 bases from J, the gap between germline ends came to 28 bases. The CDR3 runs 19 residues.

The chain couples TRBV14 to TRBJ2-3; TRBD1 matches at 8 bases. CDR3 length equals 17 residues. CDR1 SGHDN and CDR2 FVKESK come from the germline V gene. V lost 1 base, J lost 6 bases, and 12 bases stayed unmatched. The CDR3, as DNA: TGTGCCAGCAGCCAAGGAGTAAGGACAGGGTGGCGGGATACGCAGTATTTT. Protein product: CASSQGVRTGWRDTQYF.

The chain recombines TRBV7-2 with TRBJ2-2; TRBD2 agrees at 12 bases. CDR1 is SGHTA, CDR2 FQGNSA, per germline. Trimming at V came to 1 base and at J to 6 bases, leaving 12 bases not matched to a gene. The CDR3 consists of 19 residues. The CDR3 sequence is CASSLGLAGGPTPAGELFF. CDR3 DNA: TGTGCCAGCAGCTTAGGGCTAGCGGGAGGGCCCACCCCGGCCGGGGAGCTGTTTTTT.

The V call is TRBV6-1, the J call TRBJ2-5, with 7 positions matching TRBD1. Germline V gene sequence: CDR1 MNHNS, CDR2 SASEGT. The CDR3 runs 12 residues. V was pared by 4 bases and J by 5 bases, with 1 base of the junction left unmatched. The CDR3 bases are TGTGCCAGCAGTGCACAGGGGGAGACCCAGTACTTC. Its translation is CASSAQGETQYF.

This clone was seen once. This sequence joins TRBV19 and TRBJ2-6; possibly TRBD2 for D (6 bases). V lost 6 bases to trimming and J lost 4 bases, with 13 bases between them. This CDR3 contains 15 residues. Germline assignment: CDR1 LNHDA and CDR2 SQIVND (reference sequence). In DNA form, the CDR3 reads TGTGCCAGTAGCCGGAGGGACCTCGGGGCCAACGTCCTGACTTTC. Its protein product is CASSRRDLGANVLTF.

This clone was observed a handful of times. Different DNA sequences within this sample yield the same CDR3. The chain has TRBV5-1 and TRBJ2-2; 10 bases are a match to TRBD1. V lost 1 base and J lost 3; bases outside the gene matches: 3. The V gene's germline CDR1 is SGHRS and CDR2 YFSETQ. This CDR3 has 16 amino acids. Here the CDR3 DNA reads TGCGCCAGCAGCTTGATCGGGACAGGGGACACCGGGGAGCTGTTTTTT. Its protein is CASSLIGTGDTGELFF.

V is TRBV11-2 and J is TRBJ2-6; the D is unclear. The CDR3 has 16 amino acids. Germline V CDR1 and CDR2: SGHAT, FQNNGV. V was clipped by 2 bases and J by 0 bases, with 8 bases between them. The CDR3 nucleotides read TGTGCCAGCAGCTTACTATGGAGCTCTGGGGCCAACGTCCTGACTTTC. Protein product: CASSLLWSSGANVLTF.

The chain joins TRBV7-9 to TRBJ2-7, with TRBD2 matching 14 bases. Germline trimming cut 3 bases from V and 4 bases from J; bases unmatched to any gene: 11. Germline values: CDR1 SEHNR, CDR2 FQNEAQ (reference sequence). The CDR3 runs to 18 residues. CDR3 DNA: TGTGCCAGCAGCTTGGGACAAATAGGGACTAGCGGGAGTTACGAGCAGTACTTC. Amino acids: CASSLGQIGTSGSYEQYF.

The J gene is TRBJ2-7, the V gene TRBV6-1, with 12 nucleotides matching TRBD1. The J segment lost 5 bases and the V segment lost 4 bases, leaving 6 bases of the junction unmatched. The CDR3 is made up of 15 amino acids. Germline V gene lookup returns CDR1 MNHNS and CDR2 SASEGT. This CDR3 reads CASSARDRGRNEQYF. The CDR3 region has the DNA TGTGCCAGCAGTGCCCGGGACAGGGGGCGAAACGAGCAGTACTTC.

The J gene is TRBJ1-2, the V gene TRBV28; tentative D call: TRBD1 (5 bases). Trimming took 4 bases from V and 2 from J, leaving 20 bases between them. Germline CDR1 reads MDHEN; CDR2 reads SYDVKM. The CDR3 loop spans 17 amino acids. CDR3 nucleotides: TGTGCCAGCAGTTCAGCCTCAAGGGGACGGATAAACTATGGCTACACCTTC. Translating gives CASSSASRGRINYGYTF.

This chain links TRBV6-1 with TRBJ2-7; perhaps TRBD2 as D (6 bases). V lost 10 bases, J lost 8 bases, and 15 bases lay in between. Germline CDR1 reads MNHNS; CDR2 reads SASEGT. The CDR3 is 11 residues long. The DNA of the CDR3 is TGTGCCACTAGCGTTTCTGAGCAGCAGTACTTC. This translates into CATSVSEQQYF.

V and J are TRBV11-3 and TRBJ2-7; D not resolved. The CDR3 consists of 16 residues. Trimming left V 1 base short and J 9 bases short, with 22 bases between. The germline V gene encodes CDR1 SGHNT and CDR2 YENEEA. CDR3: CASSLAPAELRSGQYF. The CDR3, as DNA: TGTGCCAGCAGCTTAGCCCCGGCGGAACTTAGGTCGGGGCAGTACTTC. Based on the CDR3 plus reference TRBV11-3 and TRBJ2-7, the full variable domain is EAGVVQSPRYKIIEKKQPVAFWCNPISGHNTLYWYLQNLGQGPELLIRYENEEAVDDSQLPKDRFSAERLKGVDSTLKIQPAELGDSAVYLCASSLAPAELRSGQYFGPGTRLTVT.

With respect to this clone: The sample holds other DNA sequences that translate to the same CDR3. The V gene is TRBV19, the J gene TRBJ1-5; D is ambiguous. This CDR3 contains 15 residues. V shed 3 bases and J shed 0 bases, with 9 bases lying between them. Germline V gives CDR1 LNHDA, CDR2 SQIVND (reference sequence). CDR3 nucleotide sequence: TGTGCCAGTAGTATCGGACGAACTAGCAATCAGCCCCAGCATTTT. It encodes CASSIGRTSNQPQHF.

The V and J genes are TRBV20-1 and TRBJ1-1; D is ambiguous. The CDR3 has 9 amino acids. The germline V gene encodes CDR1 DFQATT and CDR2 SNEGSKA (reference sequence). V gave up 6 bases and J gave up 6 bases, with 5 bases separating them. The CDR3 here is CSASAEAFF. For the CDR3, the DNA is TGCAGTGCCTCGGCTGAAGCTTTCTTT.

J is TRBJ1-3 and V is TRBV6-1; 8 positions match TRBD1. The V gene end was trimmed by 6 bases and the J gene end by 3 bases; junction bases not matched to a gene: 7. Germline-derived CDR1 and CDR2 are MNHNS and SASEGT. CDR3 length: 15 residues. The CDR3 bases are TGTGCCAGCAGCGTCACGACAGGGGTTGGAAACACCATATATTTT. It encodes CASSVTTGVGNTIYF.

The gene calls are TRBV2 and TRBJ2-5; TRBD1 matches at 7 bases. Losses at the gene ends were 2 bases for V and 5 bases for J; bases not matched to a gene: 8. Germline V gene data show CDR1 as SNHLY and CDR2 as FYNNEI. This CDR3 region has 15 residues. The CDR3 region has the DNA TGTGCCAGCAGTGAAATCGGTAGGGGGCTGGAGACCCAGTACTTC. This gives the protein CASSEIGRGLETQYF.

This clone has only a few counts. Here the CDR3 DNA reads TGTGCCAGCAGCTTAGTAGTCTCGAAGGAGCCCCAGCATTTT. Residues: CASSLVVSKEPQHF. V and J are TRBV7-2 and TRBJ1-5; the D is unclear. Trimming stripped 1 base from V and 8 bases from J, with 12 bases between. CDR3 length: 14 residues. Per germline, CDR1 SGHTA and CDR2 FQGNSA. Full variable domain (remainder filled in from reference TRBV7-2 and TRBJ1-5): GAGVSQSPSNKVTEKGKDVELRCDPISGHTALYWYRQSLGQGLEFLIYFQGNSAPDKSGLPSDRFSAERTGGSVSTLTIQRTQQEDSAVYLCASSLVVSKEPQHFGDGTRLSIL.

V and J are TRBV7-8 and TRBJ1-2, with 11 positions matching TRBD1. The CDR3 sequence is 18 residues long. The germline V gene encodes CDR1 SGHVS and CDR2 FQNEAQ. The trim removed 3 bases at V and 2 bases at J, leaving 11 bases unmatched. DNA for the CDR3: TGTGCCAGCAGCTTCACAACCCGGGACAGGGGGAAAAACTATGGCTACACCTTC. Amino acids: CASSFTTRDRGKNYGYTF. Using reference TRBV7-8 and TRBJ1-2 for the parts outside the CDR3, the full variable domain is GAGVSQSPRYKVAKRGQDVALRCDPISGHVSLFWYQQALGQGPEFLTYFQNEAQLDKSGLPSDRFFAERPEGSVSTLKIQRTQQEDSAVYLCASSFTTRDRGKNYGYTFGSGTRLTVV.

This chain uses TRBV6-1 with TRBJ2-5; 8 nucleotides match TRBD2. Per the germline V gene, CDR1 is MNHNS and CDR2 is SASEGT. The CDR3 has 16 amino acids. Trimming took 1 base from V and 1 from J; bases not matched to a gene: 5. This CDR3 is CASSEGFGGGQETQYF. CDR3 in DNA: TGTGCCAGCAGTGAAGGATTCGGGGGGGGCCAAGAGACCCAGTACTTC.

The genes are TRBV18 and TRBJ1-1; 7 positions agree with TRBD1. CDR3 length: 16 residues. Germline V gene sequence: CDR1 KGHSH, CDR2 LQKENI. The V segment lost 2 bases and the J segment 0 bases; nucleotides outside the gene matches: 6. The CDR3 DNA sequence: TGTGCCAGCTCACCATTGGGACAGACTTTGAACACTGAAGCTTTCTTT. This sequence encodes CASSPLGQTLNTEAFF.

V and J are TRBV4-1 and TRBJ2-3; 7 bases map to TRBD1. The CDR3 spans 15 residues. V lost 7 bases and J lost 5; bases outside the gene matches: 12. Germline V gene data show CDR1 as MGHRA and CDR2 as YSYEKL. DNA of the CDR3: TGCGCCAGCACCCGAGGGGGCTCCATGGGAGATACGCAGTATTTT. It is translated as CASTRGGSMGDTQYF.

The chain links TRBV2 to TRBJ2-7, with D possibly being TRBD1 or TRBD2 (6 bases each). Trimming left V 6 bases short and J 7 bases short, with 19 bases between. CDR1 is SNHLY and CDR2 is FYNNEI in the germline V gene. This CDR3 spans 14 amino acids. CDR3 region: CASRGGPGIGEQYF. Here the CDR3 DNA reads TGTGCCAGCAGGGGGGGCCCGGGGATTGGGGAGCAGTACTTC.

To note about this clone: This CDR3 is also generated by other DNA sequences in the sample. The chain couples TRBV18 to TRBJ2-7; TRBD2 matches 9 bases. Unmatched junction bases numbered 6, after V lost 2 bases and J lost 4 bases. The CDR3 loop spans 15 amino acids. The germline CDR1 and CDR2 sequences are KGHSH and LQKENI. CDR3 in amino acids: CASSPGREGRYEQYF. CDR3 in DNA: TGTGCCAGCTCACCAGGGCGGGAGGGCCGGTACGAGCAGTACTTC.

In the case of this clone: No conserved phenylalanine or tryptophan ends this CDR3, so it is likely a read error. It is unclear where the CDR3 begins or ends on the DNA, so no DNA is shown, and the CDR3 is as TCRdb lists it. This chain joins TRBV28 and TRBJ1-2; the table assigns TRBD1, which was not confirmed against the DNA. Both ends counted, the CDR3 spans 13 residues. Germline-derived CDR1 and CDR2 are MDHEN and SYDVKM. This chain's CDR3 is CASSLPGQGVSWG.

The CDR3, as DNA: TGTGCCACCAAGACAGGGATGAACACCGGGGAGCTGTTTTTT. Translating it yields CATKTGMNTGELFF. The chain uses TRBV10-3 and TRBJ2-2; 7 nucleotides line up with TRBD1. Trimming took 10 bases from V and 1 from J; bases not matched to a gene: 6. From germline, CDR1 is ENHRY and CDR2 SYGVKD. This CDR3 is built from 14 residues.